These T cell receptor beta chains were read from a single sample in a study of T-cell memory formation after mild COVID-19. TCRdb used MiXCR to reprocess the 5' RACE reads, holding one entry per CDR3 protein. The sample includes some 68,000 distinct CDR3 sequences, approximately 15% of them seen just once. Sequencing was done on a sample of PBMCs or a T cell subset sorted from them (not recorded which). These TCRs come from an adult woman who had mild COVID-19 (a few samples of this study predate the infection). Cell type and time point are not known. CDR3s include the opening cysteine and the closing phenylalanine or tryptophan. The D gene is left open where the match is weak. Rows give clone size only sometimes, using once, few, many, or a class for an expanded clone.

size,J,V,D,DNA,CDR3
few,TRBJ2-1,TRBV5-6,TRBD2,TGTGCCAGCAGCTTGGTCGGGGGGGCCTACAATGAGCAGTTCTTC,CASSLVGGAYNEQFF
NA,TRBJ2-3,TRBV7-8,TRBD2,TGTGCCAGCAGCTTCCTAGCGGGGGACACCACAACTAGCACAGATACGCAGTATTTT,CASSFLAGDTTTSTDTQYF
NA,TRBJ2-7,TRBV4-3,NA,TGCGCCAGCAGCCAAGAACCGGGCGCCTACGAGCAGTACTTC,CASSQEPGAYEQYF
NA,TRBJ2-1,TRBV5-6,TRBD2,TGTGCCAGCAGCTTGGCCGGGGGGTTAGTGCAGTTCTTC,CASSLAGGLVQFF
few,TRBJ2-1,TRBV7-7,NA,TGTGCCAGCAGCTCTAAGGGAGGTGAGCAGTTCTTC,CASSSKGGEQFF
few,TRBJ2-3,TRBV7-6,TRBD1,TGTGCCAGCAGCTCCGGGACAGGGTTAGATACGCAGTATTTT,CASSSGTGLDTQYF
NA,TRBJ2-3,TRBV9,TRBD2,TGTGCCAGCAGCTCTAGTCTGGCGGGGGGGCCCGCAGATACGCAGTATTTT,CASSSSLAGGPADTQYF
NA,TRBJ1-1,TRBV19,NA,TGTGCCAGTAGTATTCTCTTCGTGGGACTCGGGATGAACACTGAAGCTTTCTTT,CASSILFVGLGMNTEAFF
many,TRBJ2-6,TRBV6-2/TRBV6-3,NA,TGTGCCAGCAGTCTGAGCTCTGGGGCCAACGTCCTGACTTTC,CASSLSSGANVLTF
few,TRBJ2-7,TRBV29-1,NA,TGCAGCGCACTAGGAGACCAGCAGTACTTC,CSALGDQQYF
many,TRBJ2-7,TRBV25-1,NA,TGTGCCAGCAGTGACAGGGGACCTTCCTACGAGCAGTACTTC,CASSDRGPSYEQYF
NA,TRBJ2-3,TRBV24-1,TRBD1,TGTGCCACCAGTGATCGACAGGGGGCCGGAGATACGCAGTATTTT,CATSDRQGAGDTQYF
few,TRBJ2-3,TRBV7-6,TRBD2,TGTGCCAGCAGCTTAGAAGCTAGCGGTCGAGATACGCAGTATTTT,CASSLEASGRDTQYF
NA,TRBJ2-4,TRBV20-1,NA,TGCAGTGCTAGGGTCTCGGACATTCAGTACTTC,CSARVSDIQYF
NA,TRBJ1-2,TRBV5-1,NA,TGCGCCAGCAGCTTGGAAGACGTAGAAGCTAACTATGGCTACACCTTC,CASSLEDVEANYGYTF
many,TRBJ2-5,TRBV4-3,TRBD2,TGCGCCAGCAGCCAATTACTAGCGGGAGTGCGGGAGACCCAGTACTTC,CASSQLLAGVRETQYF
NA,TRBJ2-1,TRBV23-1,NA,TGCGCCAGCAGTCCGCTCAGGGATGAGCAGTTCTTC,CASSPLRDEQFF
few,TRBJ2-1,TRBV24-1,TRBD2,TGTGCCACCAGTGACCCCTCGTCTAGCGGGGAGAGCTCCTACAATGAGCAGTTCTTC,CATSDPSSSGESSYNEQFF
NA,TRBJ2-7,TRBV7-6,NA,TGTGCCAGCAGCTCTCGGGGAAACCTGGGGGACGAGCAGTACTTC,CASSSRGNLGDEQYF
few,TRBJ2-3,TRBV24-1,TRBD1,TGTGCCACCAGTGACCCCGGGACAGGGTCTTCAGATACGCAGTATTTT,CATSDPGTGSSDTQYF
NA,TRBJ2-1,TRBV20-1,NA,TGCAGTGCTAGAGATCTCGGTCACCATGAGCAGTTCTTC,CSARDLGHHEQFF
NA,TRBJ2-3,TRBV5-1,NA,TGCGCCAGCAGCTTGGCCCAGTATTTT,CASSLAQYF
few,TRBJ2-2,TRBV24-1,TRBD1,TGTGCCACCAGTGATTTGAGATCAGGACAGGTGAACCCCGGGGAGCTGTTTTTT,CATSDLRSGQVNPGELFF
few,TRBJ2-7,TRBV25-1,NA,TGTGCCAGCAGTCAGGGACCCAACTCCTACGAGCAGTACTTC,CASSQGPNSYEQYF
NA,TRBJ2-3,TRBV12-3/TRBV12-4,NA,TGTGCCAGCAGTTTAGTAGGGGCTAGCTCAGATACGCAGTATTTT,CASSLVGASSDTQYF
few,TRBJ2-1,TRBV4-1,TRBD2,TGCGCCAGCAGCCAAGACAACTTGGGACTAGCGGGCAATGAGCAGTTCTTC,CASSQDNLGLAGNEQFF
few,TRBJ2-2,TRBV5-5,TRBD1,TGTGCCAGCAGCGGTACAGGGGGCAACCGGGAGCTGTTTTTT,CASSGTGGNRELFF
few,TRBJ1-4,TRBV5-1,TRBD1,TGCGCCAGCAGCCCCAGGGGGCCGGCTAATGAAAAACTGTTTTTT,CASSPRGPANEKLFF
NA,TRBJ2-3,TRBV7-3,TRBD2,TGTGCCAGCAGCTTAGCGGGGGGGAACCCAGATACGCAGTATTTT,CASSLAGGNPDTQYF
few,TRBJ2-5,TRBV19,NA,TGTGCCAGTAGTATTGCAGGTCGGGAGACCCAGTACTTC,CASSIAGRETQYF
NA,TRBJ1-1,TRBV13,TRBD1,TGTGCCAGCAGCTCCCTACAGGGGGCGCGCACTGAAGCTTTCTTT,CASSSLQGARTEAFF
NA,TRBJ2-5,TRBV29-1,NA,TGCAGCGTTGAAGGGGTGGGGGGAGAGACCCAGTACTTC,CSVEGVGGETQYF
few,TRBJ2-1,TRBV20-1,NA,TGCAGTCCCTGGGGGGCTGCCTTGAGCAATGAGCAGTTCTTC,CSPWGAALSNEQFF
few,TRBJ2-1,TRBV12-3/TRBV12-4,TRBD2,TGTGCCAGCATTGGGACTAGCGGGTACCCGAGGAATGAGCAGTTCTTC,CASIGTSGYPRNEQFF
NA,TRBJ2-5,TRBV12-3/TRBV12-4,TRBD1,TGTGCCAGCAGTCTGGGACAGGGAATAGAGACCCAGTACTTC,CASSLGQGIETQYF
many,TRBJ2-2,TRBV7-8,TRBD2,TGTGCCAGCAGCTCCCCAAGTTGGAGCGGGAGTCGCCCGCCCGGGGAGCTGTTTTTT,CASSSPSWSGSRPPGELFF
NA,TRBJ2-1,TRBV4-2,NA,TGTGCCAGCAGCCAGGAAGCACTACGCTCCTACAATGAGCAGTTCTTC,CASSQEALRSYNEQFF
few,TRBJ2-7,TRBV5-6,NA,TGTGCCAGCAGCTTCGGAACAGGAGCGGGTGAGCAGTACTTC,CASSFGTGAGEQYF
NA,TRBJ2-1,TRBV9,NA,TGTGCCAGCAGCGTAGTTCCCGAATCGACTAACAATGAGCAGTTCTTC,CASSVVPESTNNEQFF
few,TRBJ2-2,TRBV3-1,NA,TGTGCCAGCCTTAAAATACGGAGCTATGCCGGGGAGCTGTTTTTT,CASLKIRSYAGELFF
NA,TRBJ2-3,TRBV7-6,TRBD1,TGTGCCAGCAGCCCGAGGACAGGGGGCACAGATACGCAGTATTTT,CASSPRTGGTDTQYF
few,TRBJ2-7,TRBV25-1,NA,TGTGCCAGCAGTGTGCCGGGACTTTCCTACGAGCAGTACTTC,CASSVPGLSYEQYF
NA,TRBJ1-1,TRBV3-1,TRBD1,TGTGCCAGCAGCCCCCCCCGGACAGGGAACACTGAAGCTTTCTTT,CASSPPRTGNTEAFF
few,TRBJ2-2,TRBV12-3/TRBV12-4,TRBD2,TGTGCCAGCAAGCCGTTTCCCATTGGACTAGCGAACACCGGGGAGCTGTTTTTT,CASKPFPIGLANTGELFF
NA,TRBJ2-1,TRBV7-8,NA,TGTGCCAGCACCCCCTCCCAGACGTTTTGGGATGAGCAGTTCTTC,CASTPSQTFWDEQFF
few,TRBJ2-4,TRBV4-1,NA,TGCGCCAGCAGCCAACGCCCGGCCGGGGCAGGTGCCAAAAACATTCAGTACTTC,CASSQRPAGAGAKNIQYF
NA,TRBJ2-3,TRBV4-2,NA,TGTGCCAGCAGCCAGTGGGGGAGCGATAGGGAGGATACGCAGTATTTT,CASSQWGSDREDTQYF